In this sample, the clone carrying this T cell receptor (beta chain) turned up once. The CDR3 totals 13 residues. Germline CDR1 MNHNY, CDR2 SVGAGI (reference sequence). Trimming left V 7 bases short and J 3 bases short, with 13 bases between. Assay used: immunoSEQ multiplex PCR; TCRdb lists only in-frame clones, some missing. The sample lists about 49,000 clones; roughly 86% were seen once. These data are taken from a study of blood T cell repertoires in COVID-19. The sequence was collected from a man in his forties with active COVID-19. The J gene is TRBJ2-7, the V gene TRBV6-6, with unresolved D. The sequenced sample was peripheral blood. The CDR3: CASTTSGSYEQYF. The CDR3 nucleotides read TGTGCCAGCACTACCTCGGGTAGCTACGAGCAGTACTTC.